A single TCR beta chain is shown here with its context. Its antigen is currently unknown. This entry is derived from a study of Ad26.COV2.S vaccination and SARS-CoV-2 variants. Study summary: The study gave Ad26.COV2.S intramuscularly, once or twice 56 days apart. Broader study findings: Greater spike-specific TCR breadth was seen in vaccine recipients than in placebo recipients.

The V gene's germline CDR1 is KGHSH and CDR2 LQKENI. This CDR3 region has 15 residues. The ends were cut back, 3 bases at V and 4 bases at J, with 15 bases in the middle. Treatment reported: roughly 18 received Ad26.COV2.S at low or high dose, single or two shots; 5 received placebo; per-sample allocation not given. On day 63 after the first injection, vaccine and placebo recipients gave samples. Based in Boston, the donor was an adult of 18-55 years. Produced via immunoSEQ multiplex PCR; TCRdb's table is partial and in-frame only. This sample has about 350,000 clones, with 85% to 90% found just once.

The input for sequencing was peripheral blood, taken in a trial of Ad26.COV2.S vaccine versus placebo. The rearrangement joins TRBV18 to TRBJ1-1; D is possibly TRBD1 (6 bases). This TCR came from a person between 18 and 59 years old who received the Ad26.COV2.S COVID-19 vaccine or a placebo. The CDR3: CASSPSRQAGTEAFF. The CDR3 DNA follows: TGTGCCAGCTCACCCTCCCGACAGGCTGGCACTGAAGCTTTCTTT. Full variable domain (rest looked up from reference TRBV18 and TRBJ1-1): NAGVMQNPRHLVRRRGQEARLRCSPMKGHSHVYWYRQLPEEGLKFMVYLQKENIIDESGMPKERFSAEFPKEGPSILRIQQVVRGDSAAYFCASSPSRQAGTEAFFGQGTRLTVV.